The source of this T cell receptor (beta chain) is a study of CD8 T cells in Susac syndrome. Roughly 0.45 to 1 ug RNA was reverse transcribed with random hexamers. Amplification of TCR beta CDR3 used immunoSEQ multiplex PCR across 54 Vbeta and 13 Jbeta. MiXCR, applied by TCRdb to the immunoSEQ multiplex PCR reads, yields one record per CDR3 protein. The sample comprises around 130,000 distinct CDR3 sequences, 75% to 90% of which are singletons, and more than 0.5% rests with the top ten. CD8+ and CD4+ T cells taken from blood had their TCR beta sequenced. The multiple sclerosis control group comprised treatment-naive patients with stable or active relapsing-remitting disease. The authors negatively isolated CD8+ and CD4+ T cells and FACS-enriched TEMRA cells. This TCR derives from a human donor with multiple sclerosis. Sequencing was performed on CD8+ T cells from PBMCs.

The CDR3 sequence: CASSLAGTRGETQYF. The CDR3 DNA follows: TGTGCCAGCAGCTTAGCGGGGACCAGGGGCGAGACCCAGTACTTC. The rearrangement joins TRBV7-2 to TRBJ2-5, with D perhaps matching TRBD1 (6 bases). CDR3 length: 15 residues. Germline lookup yields CDR1 SGHTA and CDR2 FQGNSA. Trimming pared 0 bases from V and 5 bases from J, leaving 13 bases between.